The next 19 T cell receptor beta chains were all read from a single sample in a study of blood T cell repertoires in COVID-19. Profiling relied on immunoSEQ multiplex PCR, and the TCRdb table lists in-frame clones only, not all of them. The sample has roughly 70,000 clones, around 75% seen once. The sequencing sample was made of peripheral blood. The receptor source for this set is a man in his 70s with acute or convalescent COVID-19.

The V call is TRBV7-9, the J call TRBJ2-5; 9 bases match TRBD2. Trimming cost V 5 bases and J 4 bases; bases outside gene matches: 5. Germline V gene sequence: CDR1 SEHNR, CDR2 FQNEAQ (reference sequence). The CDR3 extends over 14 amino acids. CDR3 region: CASSPETSGETQYF. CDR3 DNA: TGTGCCAGCAGCCCAGAGACTAGCGGAGAGACCCAGTACTTC.

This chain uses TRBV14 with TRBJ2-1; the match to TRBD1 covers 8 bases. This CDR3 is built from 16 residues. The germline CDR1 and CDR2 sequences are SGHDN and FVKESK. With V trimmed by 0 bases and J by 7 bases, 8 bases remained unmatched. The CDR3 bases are TGTGCCAGCAGCCAAGAAGGGGCAGGGGGCAGGAATGAGCAGTTCTTC. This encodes CASSQEGAGGRNEQFF.

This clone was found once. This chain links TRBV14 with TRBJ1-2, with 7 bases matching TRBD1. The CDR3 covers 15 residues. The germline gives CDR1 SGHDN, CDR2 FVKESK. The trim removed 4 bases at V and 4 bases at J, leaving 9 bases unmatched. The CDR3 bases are TGTGCCAGCAGCCTCGGGACAGCCGCATCCTATGGCTACACCTTC. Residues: CASSLGTAASYGYTF.

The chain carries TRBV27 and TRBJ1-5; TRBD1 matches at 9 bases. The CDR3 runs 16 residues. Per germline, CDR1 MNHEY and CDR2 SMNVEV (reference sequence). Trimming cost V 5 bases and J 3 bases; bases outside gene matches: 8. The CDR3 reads CASSPRTGAFNQPQHF. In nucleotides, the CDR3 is TGTGCCAGCAGTCCGCGGACAGGGGCCTTCAATCAGCCCCAGCATTTT.

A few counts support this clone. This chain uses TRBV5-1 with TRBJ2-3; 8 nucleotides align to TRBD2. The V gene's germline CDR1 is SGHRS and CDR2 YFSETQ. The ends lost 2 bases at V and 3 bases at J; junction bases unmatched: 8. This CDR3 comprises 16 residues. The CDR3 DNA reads TGCGCCAGCAGCTTAGCGGGAGACGGGATAACAGATACGCAGTATTTT. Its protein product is CASSLAGDGITDTQYF. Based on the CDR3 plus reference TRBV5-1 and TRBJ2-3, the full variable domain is KAGVTQTPRYLIKTRGQQVTLSCSPISGHRSVSWYQQTPGQGLQFLFEYFSETQRNKGNFPGRFSGRQFSNSRSEMNVSTLELGDSALYLCASSLAGDGITDTQYFGPGTRLTVL.

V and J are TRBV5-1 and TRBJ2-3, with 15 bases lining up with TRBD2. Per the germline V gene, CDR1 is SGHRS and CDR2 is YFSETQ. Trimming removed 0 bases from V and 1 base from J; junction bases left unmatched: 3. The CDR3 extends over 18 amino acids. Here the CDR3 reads CASSLGTSGRGGTDTQYF. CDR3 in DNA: TGCGCCAGCAGCTTGGGGACTAGCGGGAGGGGCGGCACAGATACGCAGTATTTT.

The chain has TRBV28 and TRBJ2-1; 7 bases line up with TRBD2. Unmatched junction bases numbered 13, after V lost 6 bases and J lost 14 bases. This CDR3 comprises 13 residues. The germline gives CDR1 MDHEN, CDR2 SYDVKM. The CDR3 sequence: CASSPGLGGREFF. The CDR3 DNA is TGTGCCAGCAGCCCTGGACTGGGAGGGAGGGAGTTCTTC.

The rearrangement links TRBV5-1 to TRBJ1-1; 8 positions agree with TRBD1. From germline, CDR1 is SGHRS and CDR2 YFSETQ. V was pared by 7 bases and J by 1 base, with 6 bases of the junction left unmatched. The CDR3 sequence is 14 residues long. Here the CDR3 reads CASRVGQGNTEAFF. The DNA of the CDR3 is TGCGCCAGCCGCGTCGGACAGGGGAACACTGAAGCTTTCTTT.

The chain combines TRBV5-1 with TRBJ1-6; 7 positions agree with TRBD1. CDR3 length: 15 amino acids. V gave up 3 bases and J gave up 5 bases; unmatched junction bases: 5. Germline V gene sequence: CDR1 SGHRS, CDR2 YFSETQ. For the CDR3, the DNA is TGCGCCAGCAGCTCCCTGACAGGGAATAATTCACCCCTCCACTTT. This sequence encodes CASSSLTGNNSPLHF.

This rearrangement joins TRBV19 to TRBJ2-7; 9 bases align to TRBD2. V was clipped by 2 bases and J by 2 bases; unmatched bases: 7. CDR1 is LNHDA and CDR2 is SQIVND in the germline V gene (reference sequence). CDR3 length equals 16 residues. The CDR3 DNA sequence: TGTGCCAGTAGTATACTTAGCGGGAGTGGGACCTACGAGCAGTACTTC. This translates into CASSILSGSGTYEQYF.

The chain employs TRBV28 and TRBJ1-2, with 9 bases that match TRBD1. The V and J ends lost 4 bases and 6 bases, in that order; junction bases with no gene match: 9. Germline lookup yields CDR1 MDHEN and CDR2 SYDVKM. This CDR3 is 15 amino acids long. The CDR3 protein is CASSSSTGTGHGYTF. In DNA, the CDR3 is TGTGCCAGCAGTTCAAGTACCGGGACAGGGCATGGCTACACCTTC.

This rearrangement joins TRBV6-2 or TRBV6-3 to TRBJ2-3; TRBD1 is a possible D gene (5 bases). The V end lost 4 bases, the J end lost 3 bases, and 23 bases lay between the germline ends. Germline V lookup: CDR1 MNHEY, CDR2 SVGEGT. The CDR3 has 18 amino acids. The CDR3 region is CASSFAPKVGAGTDTQYF. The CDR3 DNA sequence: TGTGCCAGCAGTTTCGCCCCTAAAGTTGGGGCAGGGACAGATACGCAGTATTTT.

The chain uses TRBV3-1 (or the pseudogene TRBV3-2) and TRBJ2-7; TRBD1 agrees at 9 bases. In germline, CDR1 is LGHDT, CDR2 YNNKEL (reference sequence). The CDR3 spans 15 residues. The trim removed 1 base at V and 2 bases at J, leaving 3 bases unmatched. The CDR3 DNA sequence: TGTGCCAGCAGCCAAGGACAGGGGGAGACCTACGAGCAGTACTTC. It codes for CASSQGQGETYEQYF.

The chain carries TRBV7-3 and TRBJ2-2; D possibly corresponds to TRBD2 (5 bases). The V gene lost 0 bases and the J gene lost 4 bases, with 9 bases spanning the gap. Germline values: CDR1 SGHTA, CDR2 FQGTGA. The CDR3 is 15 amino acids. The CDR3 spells CASSLTGVGTGELFF. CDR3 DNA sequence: TGTGCCAGCAGCTTAACGGGAGTGGGCACCGGGGAGCTGTTTTTT.

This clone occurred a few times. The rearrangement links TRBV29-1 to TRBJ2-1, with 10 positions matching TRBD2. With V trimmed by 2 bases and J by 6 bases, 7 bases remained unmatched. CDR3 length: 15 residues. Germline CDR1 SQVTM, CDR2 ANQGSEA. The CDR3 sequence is CSVEPSGRIVNEQFF. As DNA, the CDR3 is TGCAGCGTTGAACCTAGCGGGAGAATAGTCAATGAGCAGTTCTTC.

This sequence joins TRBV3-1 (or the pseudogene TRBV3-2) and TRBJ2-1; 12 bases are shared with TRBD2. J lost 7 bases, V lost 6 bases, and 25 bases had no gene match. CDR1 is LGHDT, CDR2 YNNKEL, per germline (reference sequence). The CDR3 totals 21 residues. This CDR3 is CASSYTPGLAGLRRDMNEQFF. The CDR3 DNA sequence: TGTGCCAGCAGTTATACCCCGGGACTAGCGGGCCTACGTAGGGATATGAATGAGCAGTTCTTC.

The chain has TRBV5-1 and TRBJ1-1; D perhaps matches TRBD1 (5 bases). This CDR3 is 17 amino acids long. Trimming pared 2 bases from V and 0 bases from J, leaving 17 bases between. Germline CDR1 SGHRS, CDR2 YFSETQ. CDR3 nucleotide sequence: TGCGCCAGCAGCTTTTCAAGGCAGGGAGGGATGAACACTGAAGCTTTCTTT. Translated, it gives CASSFSRQGGMNTEAFF.

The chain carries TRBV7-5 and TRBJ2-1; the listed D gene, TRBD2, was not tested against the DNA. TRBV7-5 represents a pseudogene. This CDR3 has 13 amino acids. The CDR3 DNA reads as TGTGCCAGAAGCTCTCTAGCGGGTAATGAGCAGTTCTTC. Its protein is CARSSLAGNEQFF.

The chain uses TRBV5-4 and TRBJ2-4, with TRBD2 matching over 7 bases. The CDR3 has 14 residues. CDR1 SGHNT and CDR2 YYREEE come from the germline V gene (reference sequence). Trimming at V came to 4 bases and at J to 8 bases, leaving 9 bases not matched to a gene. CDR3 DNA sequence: TGTGCCAGCAGCCCCCTTTTGGGAGGGGACATTCAGTACTTC. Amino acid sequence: CASSPLLGGDIQYF.